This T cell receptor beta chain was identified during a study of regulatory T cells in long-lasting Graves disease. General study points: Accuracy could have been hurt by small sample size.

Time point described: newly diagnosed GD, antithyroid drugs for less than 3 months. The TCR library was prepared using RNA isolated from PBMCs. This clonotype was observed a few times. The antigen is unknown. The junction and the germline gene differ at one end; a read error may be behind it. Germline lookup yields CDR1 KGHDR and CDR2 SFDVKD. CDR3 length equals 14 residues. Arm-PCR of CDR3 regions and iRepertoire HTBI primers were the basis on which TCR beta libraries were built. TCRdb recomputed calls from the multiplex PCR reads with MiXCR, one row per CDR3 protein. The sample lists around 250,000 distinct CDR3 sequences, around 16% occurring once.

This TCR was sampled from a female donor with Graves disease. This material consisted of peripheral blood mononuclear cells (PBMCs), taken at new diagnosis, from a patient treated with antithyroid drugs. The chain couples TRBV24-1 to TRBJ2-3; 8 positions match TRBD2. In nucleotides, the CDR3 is TGTGCCACCGGTGATCGGCTAGCGGGAGATACGCAGTATTTT. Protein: CATGDRLAGDTQYF.